These 26 T cell receptor beta chains share one sample of origin, sequenced in a study of cytomegalovirus exposure and HLA in healthy donors. Here immunoSEQ multiplex PCR was the method, and the copy in TCRdb shows in-frame clones only, minus some. Counted here are roughly 300,000 clones, more than 80% occurring once; the ten biggest clones make up 0.84%. The sample taken for sequencing was PBMCs. Receptor source: a woman between 18 and 29 years old in good health and CMV-seronegative.

The chain joins TRBV11-2 to TRBJ1-1; the match to TRBD1 covers 11 bases. Trimming took 1 base from V and 6 from J; bases not matched to a gene: 13. The CDR3 length is 18 residues. CDR1 and CDR2 (germline): SGHAT, FQNNGV. The CDR3, as DNA: TGTGCCAGCAGCTTAGTCGTAGCGGGACAGGGGGATGCTGCTGAAGCTTTCTTT. Its translation: CASSLVVAGQGDAAEAFF.

The rearrangement joins TRBV6-1 to TRBJ2-2, with D perhaps matching TRBD1 (5 bases). Between the trimmed V and J ends, which lost 3 bases and 6 bases, there was a span of 8 bases. Germline values: CDR1 MNHNS, CDR2 SASEGT. The CDR3 consists of 13 residues. The CDR3 DNA sequence: TGTGCCAGCAGTGATCAGGGTGCCGGGGAGCTGTTTTTT. Translated, it gives CASSDQGAGELFF.

The rearrangement links TRBV28 to TRBJ2-3; D perhaps matches TRBD1 (6 bases). V gave up 2 bases and J gave up 3 bases, with 18 bases separating them. Germline V gene lookup returns CDR1 MDHEN and CDR2 SYDVKM. This CDR3 region has 17 residues. The CDR3 coding sequence is TGTGCCAGCAGTTTACTTCAGGGGCTCTCGCCGACAGATACGCAGTATTTT. Protein: CASSLLQGLSPTDTQYF. The whole variable domain, filled in from reference TRBV28 and TRBJ2-3, reads DVKVTQSSRYLVKRTGEKVFLECVQDMDHENMFWYRQDPGLGLRLIYFSYDVKMKEKGDIPEGYSVSREKKERFSLILESASTNQTSMYLCASSLLQGLSPTDTQYFGPGTRLTVL.

The V and J genes are TRBV5-1 and TRBJ2-3; D perhaps matches TRBD1 (5 bases). CDR1 SGHRS and CDR2 YFSETQ come from the germline V gene. This CDR3 is built from 16 residues. V was trimmed by 0 bases and J by 0 bases, leaving 11 bases between them. The CDR3 is CASSLAGRESTDTQYF. The CDR3 DNA follows: TGCGCCAGCAGCTTGGCCGGCAGGGAAAGCACAGATACGCAGTATTTT.

The CDR3 region is CASSFGGPGTIYF. DNA of the CDR3: TGTGCCAGCAGTTTCGGGGGACCGGGCACCATATATTTT. The J gene is TRBJ1-3, the V gene TRBV27, with TRBD1 as a possible D gene (5 bases). Germline V lookup: CDR1 MNHEY, CDR2 SMNVEV (reference sequence). The V end lost 3 bases, the J end lost 9 bases, and 12 bases lay between the germline ends. The CDR3 runs 13 residues.

V usage is TRBV29-1 and J usage is TRBJ2-7, with 9 bases lining up with TRBD1. The junction had 17 bases not matched to a gene; V was cut back by 0 bases and J by 2 bases. Germline CDR1 is SQVTM and CDR2 is ANQGSEA. The CDR3 is made up of 19 amino acids. The CDR3, as DNA: TGCAGCGTTGAAGATCCCGGGACAGGGTTGCAACTAGGGGCCTACGAGCAGTACTTC. Translating it yields CSVEDPGTGLQLGAYEQYF.

This chain connects TRBV4-2 to TRBJ2-7, with TRBD2 identical over 7 bases. Germline values: CDR1 LGHNA, CDR2 YNFKEQ. CDR3 length equals 20 residues. V trimming: 1 base; J trimming: 5 bases; junction bases outside the gene matches: 23. CDR3 nucleotide sequence: TGTGCCAGCAGCCAAGGAGGAAGAGCTAGCGGAGAGGGGCTCAGGAACGAGCAGTACTTC. This translates into CASSQGGRASGEGLRNEQYF.

This clone was found a few times. The rearrangement links TRBV12-5 to TRBJ1-2; D remains ambiguous. Trimming stripped 2 bases from V and 5 bases from J, with 9 bases between. CDR1 and CDR2 (germline): LGHNT, FRNRAP. The CDR3 totals 13 residues. The CDR3 sequence: CASGLPTGYGYTF. CDR3 DNA sequence: TGTGCTAGTGGTTTGCCCACGGGGTATGGCTACACCTTC.

This chain links TRBV6-5 with TRBJ2-5; D is ambiguous. The V end lost 8 bases, the J end lost 1 base, and 8 bases lay between the germline ends. CDR1 and CDR2 (germline): MNHEY, SVGAGI. The CDR3 has 12 residues. The CDR3 region is CASSGSQETQYF. The DNA of the CDR3 is TGTGCCAGCTCCGGGTCCCAAGAGACCCAGTACTTC.

The chain is built from TRBV6-1 and TRBJ1-5; TRBD1 matches 7 bases. Germline CDR1 reads MNHNS; CDR2 reads SASEGT. The CDR3 runs 14 residues. Germline trimming cut 6 bases from V and 6 bases from J; bases unmatched to any gene: 8. This CDR3 is CASRESGGVQPQHF. CDR3 nucleotides: TGTGCCAGCAGGGAATCAGGGGGAGTTCAGCCCCAGCATTTT.

This chain connects TRBV13 to TRBJ1-5; D not resolved. Looked up from germline, CDR1 is PRHDT and CDR2 is FYEKMQ (reference sequence). This CDR3 spans 13 amino acids. V was cut by 6 bases and J by 0 bases, with 6 bases left in between. The CDR3 protein is CASSASSNQPQHF. The DNA for the CDR3 is TGTGCCAGCAGTGCTAGTAGCAATCAGCCCCAGCATTTT.

The chain couples TRBV18 to TRBJ1-3; D uncertain. The length of the CDR3 is 17 residues. The V end lost 1 base, the J end lost 4 bases, and 17 bases lay between the germline ends. The germline V gene has CDR1 KGHSH and CDR2 LQKENI. CDR3 nucleotide sequence: TGTGCCAGCTCACCACGGGGAGTAGTCGACCGGGGAAACACCATATATTTT. The encoded protein is CASSPRGVVDRGNTIYF.

This sequence joins TRBV5-4 and TRBJ2-3; 10 bases align to TRBD2. The V gene's germline CDR1 is SGHNT and CDR2 YYREEE (reference sequence). The CDR3 length is 17 residues. The J segment lost 4 bases and the V segment lost 7 bases, leaving 15 bases of the junction unmatched. The CDR3 DNA sequence: TGTGCCAGCTCCCCATCCTCTAGCGGGAGACGGTCAGATACGCAGTATTTT. Translation gives CASSPSSSGRRSDTQYF.

The chain has TRBV6-5 and TRBJ2-1; D may be TRBD2 (7 bases). Germline V gene lookup returns CDR1 MNHEY and CDR2 SVGAGI. The CDR3 extends over 16 amino acids. V was trimmed by 0 bases and J by 7 bases, leaving 16 bases between them. The CDR3 DNA is TGTGCCAGCAGTTACTCTGGGGGGGTCCAGGGGAATGAGCAGTTCTTC. This translates into CASSYSGGVQGNEQFF.

The chain links TRBV7-2 to TRBJ2-1; 10 bases fit TRBD2. The J segment lost 9 bases and the V segment lost 1 base, leaving 6 bases of the junction unmatched. The germline CDR1 and CDR2 sequences are SGHTA and FQGNSA. This CDR3 comprises 15 residues. The CDR3 protein is CASSLGLAGYGEQFF. The CDR3 DNA is TGTGCCAGCAGCTTAGGACTAGCGGGTTACGGTGAGCAGTTCTTC.

The rearrangement joins TRBV2 to TRBJ1-2, with 7 positions matching TRBD1. From germline, CDR1 is SNHLY and CDR2 FYNNEI. Trimming at V came to 6 bases and at J to 8 bases, leaving 12 bases not matched to a gene. The CDR3 is 14 amino acids. Here the CDR3 reads CASSQLGTELGYTF. CDR3 in DNA: TGTGCCAGCAGCCAACTAGGGACAGAGCTGGGCTACACCTTC.

This rearrangement joins TRBV11-2 to TRBJ2-7; the D gene is possibly TRBD2 (7 bases). Trimming took off 2 bases at V and 2 bases at J, with 13 bases between the two ends. Germline V gives CDR1 SGHAT, CDR2 FQNNGV. The CDR3 runs to 15 residues. The CDR3: CASSLNDGGPYEQYF. For the CDR3, the DNA is TGTGCCAGCAGCTTAAACGACGGGGGGCCCTACGAGCAGTACTTC.

The chain recombines TRBV27 with TRBJ2-1, with D tentatively TRBD1 (6 bases). This CDR3 comprises 14 residues. The ends were cut back, 6 bases at V and 4 bases at J, with 13 bases in the middle. Germline loops: CDR1 MNHEY, CDR2 SMNVEV (reference sequence). CDR3 DNA sequence: TGTGCCAGCAGAACGGGACATACATACAATGAGCAGTTCTTC. Encoded protein: CASRTGHTYNEQFF.

The V and J genes are TRBV5-1 and TRBJ1-1; D call uncertain. The germline V gene has CDR1 SGHRS and CDR2 YFSETQ. This CDR3 has 13 amino acids. V dropped 0 bases and J dropped 3 bases, with 6 bases sitting between them. The CDR3 DNA is TGCGCCAGCAGCTTGGAGCCGGACACTGAAGCTTTCTTT. Translated: CASSLEPDTEAFF.

Here the CDR3 reads CASSLVLAWDEQFF. CDR3 in DNA: TGTGCCAGCAGTTTGGTCCTAGCGTGGGATGAGCAGTTCTTC. V usage is TRBV27 and J usage is TRBJ2-1; tentatively, D is TRBD2 (6 bases). V lost 3 bases, J lost 8 bases, and 14 bases lay in between. CDR1 is MNHEY, CDR2 SMNVEV, per germline (reference sequence). This CDR3 is built from 14 residues.

The J gene is TRBJ2-3, the V gene TRBV5-4, with TRBD1 identical over 8 bases. Per the germline V gene, CDR1 is SGHNT and CDR2 is YYREEE (reference sequence). V gave up 4 bases and J gave up 3 bases; unmatched junction bases: 10. CDR3 length: 16 amino acids. CDR3 residues: CASSPRGRRVTDTQYF. CDR3 nucleotides: TGTGCCAGCAGCCCCAGGGGGCGCAGGGTAACAGATACGCAGTATTTT.

This clone was seen just once. The V call is TRBV4-1, the J call TRBJ2-7, with TRBD2 matching over 10 bases. The CDR3 loop spans 18 amino acids. Germline V gene lookup returns CDR1 MGHRA and CDR2 YSYEKL. Unmatched junction bases numbered 12, after V lost 4 bases and J lost 0 bases. CDR3 sequence (DNA): TGCGCCAGCAGCCGACTCGGCAGCGGGAGGGGGCTCTCCTACGAGCAGTACTTC. It is translated as CASSRLGSGRGLSYEQYF.

This chain uses TRBV27 with TRBJ2-3; D might be TRBD2 (6 bases). Germline lookup yields CDR1 MNHEY and CDR2 SMNVEV (reference sequence). The CDR3 contains 16 residues. Trimming left V 6 bases short and J 4 bases short, with 20 bases between. CDR3 in amino acids: CASSGGPSGVADTQYF. The CDR3 DNA follows: TGTGCCAGCAGCGGTGGTCCTTCGGGAGTGGCAGATACGCAGTATTTT.

The V gene is TRBV4-3, the J gene TRBJ2-7, with 9 bases lining up with TRBD1. CDR3 length equals 14 residues. J was trimmed by 5 bases and V by 0 bases; bases with no gene match: 2. Germline CDR1 reads LGHNA; CDR2 reads YSLEER. The CDR3 DNA follows: TGCGCCAGCAGCCAAGAGACAGGGGGTAACGAGCAGTACTTC. It translates to CASSQETGGNEQYF.

The chain links TRBV6-5 to TRBJ2-7, with 10 nucleotides matching TRBD1. The CDR3 runs 15 residues. CDR1 and CDR2 from the germline V gene are MNHEY and SVGAGI. The trim removed 6 bases at V and 7 bases at J, leaving 12 bases unmatched. The CDR3 sequence is CASSEPGQGLWEQYF. In DNA, the CDR3 is TGTGCCAGCAGCGAACCGGGACAGGGGCTATGGGAGCAGTACTTC.

This sequence joins TRBV25-1 and TRBJ1-2; no clear D gene. The germline V gene encodes CDR1 MGHDK and CDR2 SYGVNS. The CDR3 totals 12 residues. With 6 bases removed from V and 2 bases from J, the gap between germline ends came to 7 bases. The CDR3 DNA reads TGTGCCAGCAGAACAGTAAACTATGGCTACACCTTC. It codes for CASRTVNYGYTF.